This T cell receptor beta chain was identified during a study of T-cell memory formation after mild COVID-19. Findings and limits, study-wide: Detection of some responders pre-infection suggested pre-existing cross-reactive memory T cells participated. CD4+ bias marked clones expanding day 15 to 37, unlike balanced contracting clones.

TCRdb re-derived calls from the 5' RACE reads in MiXCR, one entry per CDR3 protein. The sample carries about 15,000 distinct CDR3 sequences, around 25% recorded once. In its sample, this clonotype was seen many times. The antigen is not known. Germline V CDR1 and CDR2: DFQATT, SNEGSKA (reference sequence). The CDR3 sequence is 14 residues long. V lost 5 bases to trimming and J lost 6 bases; unmatched junction nucleotides: 10. This receptor was identified in a man between 18 and 35 years old who had mild COVID-19 (a few samples of this study predate the infection). Cell type and time point are not known. The sample was PBMCs or a T cell subset sorted from them (not recorded which). The rearrangement uses TRBV20-1 and TRBJ1-1; 9 bases match TRBD1. The CDR3, as DNA: TGCAGTGCTGACCCCCGGGACAGGGTACCTGAAGCTTTCTTT. This codes for CSADPRDRVPEAFF.